These 4 T cell receptor delta chains were all obtained from the same sample, sequenced in a study of human gamma delta and Vdelta1 T cells. Their antigens remain unidentified. TCRdb repeated clone calling on the PCR reads with CATT. The data show around 6,000 delta-chain clones, roughly 40% seen once. The source material was Vdelta1 gamma-delta T cells from blood grown in culture (DOT cells). The receptors here all came from a human donor in good health.

This chain joins TRDV1 and TRDJ1; D is perhaps TRDD2 (6 bases). V gave up 1 base and J gave up 8 bases, with 26 bases separating them. The germline CDR1 and CDR2 sequences are TSWWSYY and QGS. This CDR3 spans 18 amino acids. CDR3 coding DNA: TGTGCTCTTGGGGAACAGCGACTTCCTTGCCCTTGGTGCGGAAAACTCATCTTT. Translation gives CALGEQRLPCPWCGKLIF.

In its sample, this clone ranks as medium-sized. The V gene is TRDV1, the J gene TRDJ1; TRDD2 matches 9 bases. The ends lost 5 bases at V and 0 bases at J; junction bases unmatched: 19. The CDR3 loop spans 20 amino acids. Germline V gives CDR1 TSWWSYY, CDR2 QGS. This CDR3 is CALGSSFLRLLGTYTDKLIF. The CDR3 coding sequence is TGTGCTCTTGGGTCGTCCTTCCTACGGCTACTGGGGACGTACACCGATAAACTCATCTTT.

In its sample, this clone was seen a few times. This chain links TRDV1 with TRDJ1; 9 bases fit TRDD3. The V segment lost 2 bases and the J segment 11 bases; nucleotides outside the gene matches: 21. The V gene's germline CDR1 is TSWWSYY and CDR2 QGS. CDR3 length: 18 amino acids. As DNA, the CDR3 is TGTGCTCTTGGGGAAGGATTTTCCAACCGCGGGGATACGGTCGGGCTCATCTTT. Translated, it gives CALGEGFSNRGDTVGLIF.

The V call is TRDV1, the J call TRDJ1; tentative D call: TRDD3 (9 bases). Germline CDR1 reads TSWWSYY; CDR2 reads QGS. This CDR3 has 16 residues. Trimming removed 4 bases at V and 12 bases at J, with 27 bases between. This chain's CDR3 is CALGVLPTGGYYSFIF. The CDR3 coding sequence is TGTGCTCTTGGGGTACTTCCTACGGGGGGATACTATAGTTTCATCTTT.